These 26 T cell receptor beta chains originate from one sample sequenced in a study of spatial heterogeneity in lung cancer. TCRdb called the 5' RACE reads again in MiXCR, with one record for every CDR3 protein. The sample yields 75,000 to 85,000 distinct CDR3 sequences, more than 15% seen once. As to time point: sample taken at primary tumor resection. Sequencing of whole RNA from tumor, nontumor lung or frozen PBMC involved no sorting. Sequencing used PBMCs, obtained at surgery. These TCRs come from a male donor with early-stage non-small cell lung cancer.

In this sample, this clonotype turned up a few times. The chain joins TRBV7-9 to TRBJ2-3, with TRBD2 matching 14 bases. The V and J ends lost 6 bases and 6 bases, in that order; junction bases with no gene match: 5. The CDR3 is 15 residues long. Germline lookup yields CDR1 SEHNR and CDR2 FQNEAQ (reference sequence). Here the CDR3 reads CASSPGTSGGDTQYF. CDR3 nucleotide sequence: TGTGCCAGCAGTCCGGGGACTAGCGGGGGCGATACGCAGTATTTT.

This clonotype was observed at least ten times. This chain connects TRBV6-5 to TRBJ1-1; D perhaps matches TRBD1 (5 bases). The germline CDR1 and CDR2 sequences are MNHEY and SVGAGI. This CDR3 contains 14 residues. Trimming stripped 6 bases from V and 6 bases from J, with 17 bases between. Here the CDR3 reads CASSFQAWGSEAFF. CDR3 DNA: TGTGCCAGCAGCTTCCAGGCTTGGGGGTCTGAAGCTTTCTTT.

This chain connects TRBV14 to TRBJ2-3; unclear D gene. Germline CDR1 is SGHDN and CDR2 is FVKESK. The CDR3 contains 14 residues. Deletions cut 0 bases from V and 3 bases from J, with 7 bases between. CDR3 coding DNA: TGTGCCAGCAGCCAAGATTACCAGACAGATACGCAGTATTTT. It translates to CASSQDYQTDTQYF. The variable domain in full, completed from reference TRBV14 and TRBJ2-3, reads EAGVTQFPSHSVIEKGQTVTLRCDPISGHDNLYWYRRVMGKEIKFLLHFVKESKQDESGMPNNRFLAERTGGTYSTLKVQPAELEDSGVYFCASSQDYQTDTQYFGPGTRLTVL.

The V and J genes are TRBV9 and TRBJ2-5; the D gene is possibly TRBD2 (6 bases). The length of the CDR3 is 14 residues. Trimming removed 2 bases at V and 5 bases at J, with 13 bases between. CDR1 is SGDLS, CDR2 YYNGEE, per germline. CDR3 protein: CASSVGTSWETQYF. The CDR3 region has the DNA TGTGCCAGCAGCGTCGGAACTAGCTGGGAGACCCAGTACTTC.

The chain joins TRBV11-3 to TRBJ2-4, with TRBD1 identical over 7 bases. V shed 6 bases and J 0 bases; nucleotides not matched to a gene: 5. This CDR3 region has 15 residues. Germline CDR1 SGHNT, CDR2 YENEEA. CDR3 coding DNA: TGTGCCAGCAGGGACAGGAACTTAGCCAAAAACATTCAGTACTTC. The encoded protein is CASRDRNLAKNIQYF.

The chain is built from TRBV12-3 or TRBV12-4 and TRBJ2-6; D not resolved. CDR3 length: 15 residues. Trimming took 2 bases from V and 5 from J, leaving 10 bases between them. CDR3 coding DNA: TGTGCCAGCAGTTTATCCGGGTTCAGGGCCAACGTCCTGACTTTC. It is translated as CASSLSGFRANVLTF.

This clonotype came up many times. V gene TRBV4-1 combines with J gene TRBJ1-5; no clear D gene. In germline, CDR1 is MGHRA, CDR2 YSYEKL. Trimming removed 0 bases from V and 6 bases from J, with 6 bases in between. The CDR3 covers 13 residues. The CDR3: CASSQDLGQPQHF. CDR3 DNA sequence: TGCGCCAGCAGCCAAGATCTCGGTCAGCCCCAGCATTTT.

This clonotype turned up a few times. The genes are TRBV6-6 and TRBJ2-5; D remains unclear. This CDR3 is 10 amino acids long. V was cut by 6 bases and J by 4 bases, with 3 bases left in between. CDR1 MNHNY and CDR2 SVGAGI come from the germline V gene (reference sequence). The CDR3 sequence is CASRLETQYF. CDR3 DNA sequence: TGTGCCAGCAGACTAGAGACCCAGTACTTC.

The genes are TRBV3-1 and TRBJ1-1, with unresolved D. V was pared by 1 base and J by 0 bases, with 12 bases between. The CDR3 contains 16 residues. CDR1 and CDR2 (germline): LGHDT, YNNKEL (reference sequence). The CDR3 is CASSQVTGMMNTEAFF. CDR3 sequence (DNA): TGTGCCAGCAGCCAAGTGACGGGGATGATGAACACTGAAGCTTTCTTT.

The chain carries TRBV29-1 and TRBJ1-1; 10 bases are shared with TRBD1. Per germline, CDR1 SQVTM and CDR2 ANQGSEA. The V gene end was trimmed by 5 bases and the J gene end by 0 bases; junction bases not matched to a gene: 9. There are 16 residues in the CDR3. Written as DNA, the CDR3 is TGCAGCGTTTCCCTCCGGGACAGGGGAGTGAACACTGAAGCTTTCTTT. It encodes CSVSLRDRGVNTEAFF.

This clonotype was counted between two and nine times. J is TRBJ2-3 and V is TRBV7-9, with 12 bases matching TRBD2. V was pared by 3 bases and J by 4 bases, with 2 bases of the junction left unmatched. Germline V gene data show CDR1 as SEHNR and CDR2 as FQNEAQ (reference sequence). This CDR3 is 15 amino acids long. Here the CDR3 reads CASSLTSGSSDTQYF. The CDR3 nucleotides read TGTGCCAGCAGCTTGACTAGCGGGAGTTCAGATACGCAGTATTTT.

This chain links TRBV19 with TRBJ2-6; no clear D. Germline V gene lookup returns CDR1 LNHDA and CDR2 SQIVND (reference sequence). The V and J ends lost 7 bases and 8 bases respectively, with 15 bases between them. CDR3 length equals 14 residues. In DNA, the CDR3 is TGTGCCAGTACCTTAAACGCCCTGACCAACGTCCTGACTTTC. Translating it yields CASTLNALTNVLTF.

This rearrangement joins TRBV5-1 to TRBJ2-7; D is unclear. The ends were cut back, 4 bases at V and 3 bases at J, with 14 bases in the middle. The CDR3 covers 14 residues. The germline gives CDR1 SGHRS, CDR2 YFSETQ. CDR3 DNA sequence: TGCGCCAGCAGCGGTAAAAATCCCGGCTACGAGCAGTACTTC. Its translation is CASSGKNPGYEQYF.

The chain recombines TRBV28 with TRBJ1-2; unclear D gene. Trimming stripped 4 bases from V and 4 bases from J, with 10 bases between. CDR1 and CDR2 (germline): MDHEN, SYDVKM. The CDR3 consists of 13 residues. The CDR3 DNA reads TGTGCCAGCAGTTATCGTTCTGCCTATGGCTACACCTTC. This gives the protein CASSYRSAYGYTF.

The chain links TRBV7-8 to TRBJ2-3, with 7 bases that match TRBD2. The junction had 12 bases not matched to a gene; V was cut back by 5 bases and J by 1 base. The CDR3 contains 17 residues. Germline lookup yields CDR1 SGHVS and CDR2 FQNEAQ. The CDR3 nucleotides read TGTGCCAGCAGCGTTGGGTTTTCCGGGAGGCGCACAGATACGCAGTATTTT. Its translation: CASSVGFSGRRTDTQYF.

V and J are TRBV11-2 and TRBJ2-1; 14 bases are a match to TRBD2. From germline, CDR1 is SGHAT and CDR2 FQNNGV. The CDR3 is 16 residues long. With V trimmed by 5 bases and J by 6 bases, 6 bases remained unmatched. CDR3 sequence reads: CASSQTSGRVGNEQFF. Here the CDR3 DNA reads TGTGCCAGCAGCCAGACTAGCGGGAGGGTCGGCAATGAGCAGTTCTTC.

The chain uses TRBV5-1 and TRBJ2-7, with D uncertain. Germline values: CDR1 SGHRS, CDR2 YFSETQ. V was clipped by 6 bases and J by 3 bases, with 10 bases between them. The CDR3 consists of 12 residues. This chain's CDR3 is CASNRADYEQYF. In nucleotides, the CDR3 is TGCGCCAGCAACCGCGCCGACTACGAGCAGTACTTC.

V is TRBV19 and J is TRBJ2-5; D is uncertain. The germline V gene has CDR1 LNHDA and CDR2 SQIVND (reference sequence). There are 13 residues in the CDR3. Between the trimmed V and J ends, which lost 1 base and 1 base, there was a span of 4 bases. The CDR3 sequence is CASSIVSQETQYF. The CDR3 nucleotides are TGTGCCAGTAGTATAGTAAGCCAAGAGACCCAGTACTTC.

This clonotype was recorded a few times. The chain combines TRBV14 with TRBJ2-2; D unresolved. The CDR3 is 13 amino acids. V lost 4 bases to trimming and J lost 5 bases, with 8 bases between them. CDR1 SGHDN and CDR2 FVKESK come from the germline V gene. The DNA for the CDR3 is TGTGCCAGCAGCCTTCTTTGGACCGGGGAGCTGTTTTTT. This sequence encodes CASSLLWTGELFF. Looking up the rest from reference TRBV14 and TRBJ2-2 gives the full variable domain: EAGVTQFPSHSVIEKGQTVTLRCDPISGHDNLYWYRRVMGKEIKFLLHFVKESKQDESGMPNNRFLAERTGGTYSTLKVQPAELEDSGVYFCASSLLWTGELFFGEGSRLTVL.

The sample holds many counts of this clonotype. V gene TRBV3-1 combines with J gene TRBJ2-7; possible D gene TRBD2, 7 bases. Germline CDR1 LGHDT, CDR2 YNNKEL (reference sequence). The CDR3 has 15 residues. V shed 4 bases and J shed 5 bases, with 18 bases lying between them. CDR3 region: CASSPTKGEGDEQYF. The CDR3 DNA reads as TGTGCCAGCAGCCCGACAAAGGGGGAGGGTGACGAGCAGTACTTC.

In this sample, this clonotype turned up a few times. This rearrangement joins TRBV20-1 to TRBJ2-3, with 7 positions matching TRBD2. After removal of 1 base from V and 2 bases from J, the junction contained 6 bases not matched to a gene. Germline V gives CDR1 DFQATT, CDR2 SNEGSKA (reference sequence). The CDR3 has 15 amino acids. CDR3 loop: CSARAGRGYTDTQYF. The CDR3 DNA reads TGCAGTGCTAGAGCAGGGCGGGGGTACACAGATACGCAGTATTTT.

The rearrangement joins TRBV28 to TRBJ2-7, with TRBD2 matching over 11 bases. CDR3 length equals 16 residues. The V gene end was trimmed by 8 bases and the J gene end by 2 bases; junction bases not matched to a gene: 11. CDR1 MDHEN and CDR2 SYDVKM come from the germline V gene. DNA for the CDR3: TGTGCCAGCGGGCTAGCGGGAGGTGTTTTTGCCTACGAGCAGTACTTC. Translated: CASGLAGGVFAYEQYF.

Note on this clonotype: A much more abundant neighbour one base away suggests this may be a read error. V usage is TRBV30 and J usage is TRBJ1-1; D is possibly TRBD1 (6 bases). The CDR3 totals 14 residues. The V gene's germline CDR1 is GTSNPN and CDR2 SVGIG (reference sequence). For the CDR3, the DNA is TGTGCCTGGAGGAGGGGGACTTTGAACTCTGAAGCTTTCTTT. This gives the protein CAWRRGTLNSEAFF.

This chain links TRBV23-1 with TRBJ2-7, with no clear D. TRBV23-1 is identified as an open reading frame with a role that is uncertain. The CDR3 runs to 16 residues. Trimming removed 0 bases from V and 3 bases from J, with 15 bases in between. In nucleotides, the CDR3 is TGCGCCAGCAGTCAATCCCCGTTCCCGAAACACTACGAGCAGTACTTC. This sequence encodes CASSQSPFPKHYEQYF.

The chain combines TRBV20-1 with TRBJ2-1, with TRBD2 matching 10 bases. This CDR3 region has 16 residues. Germline V gene lookup returns CDR1 DFQATT and CDR2 SNEGSKA (reference sequence). V was pared by 4 bases and J by 7 bases, with 13 bases of the junction left unmatched. For the CDR3, the DNA is TGCAGTGCTAACCTCCCGAGCGGGAGGGCCATGAATGAGCAGTTCTTC. Translation: CSANLPSGRAMNEQFF.

The chain is built from TRBV29-1 and TRBJ1-1; possible D gene TRBD1, 5 bases. The V end was cut by 3 bases, the J end by 1 base, with 9 bases between. Germline CDR1 SQVTM, CDR2 ANQGSEA. The CDR3 consists of 13 residues. CDR3 nucleotides: TGCAGCGTTGATTTCCAGGGGAACACTGAAGCTTTCTTT. It codes for CSVDFQGNTEAFF.